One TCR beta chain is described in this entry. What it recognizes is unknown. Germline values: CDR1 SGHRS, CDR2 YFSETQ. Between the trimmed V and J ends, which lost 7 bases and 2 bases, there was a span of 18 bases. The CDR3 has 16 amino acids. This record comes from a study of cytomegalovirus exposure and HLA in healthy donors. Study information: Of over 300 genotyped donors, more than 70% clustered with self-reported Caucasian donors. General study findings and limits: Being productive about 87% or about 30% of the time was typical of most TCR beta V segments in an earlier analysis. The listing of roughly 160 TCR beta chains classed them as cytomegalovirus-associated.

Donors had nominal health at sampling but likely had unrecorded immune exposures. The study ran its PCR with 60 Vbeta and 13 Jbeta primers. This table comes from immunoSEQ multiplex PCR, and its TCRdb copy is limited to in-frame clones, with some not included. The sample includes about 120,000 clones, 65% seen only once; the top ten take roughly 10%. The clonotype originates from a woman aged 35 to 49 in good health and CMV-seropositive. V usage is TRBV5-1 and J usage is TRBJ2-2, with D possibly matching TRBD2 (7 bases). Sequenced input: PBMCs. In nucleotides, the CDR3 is TGCGCCAGCGGCCGGACGAGGGGGGGAAACACCGGGGAGCTGTTTTTT. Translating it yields CASGRTRGGNTGELFF. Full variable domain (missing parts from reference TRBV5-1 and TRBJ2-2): KAGVTQTPRYLIKTRGQQVTLSCSPISGHRSVSWYQQTPGQGLQFLFEYFSETQRNKGNFPGRFSGRQFSNSRSEMNVSTLELGDSALYLCASGRTRGGNTGELFFGEGSRLTVL.